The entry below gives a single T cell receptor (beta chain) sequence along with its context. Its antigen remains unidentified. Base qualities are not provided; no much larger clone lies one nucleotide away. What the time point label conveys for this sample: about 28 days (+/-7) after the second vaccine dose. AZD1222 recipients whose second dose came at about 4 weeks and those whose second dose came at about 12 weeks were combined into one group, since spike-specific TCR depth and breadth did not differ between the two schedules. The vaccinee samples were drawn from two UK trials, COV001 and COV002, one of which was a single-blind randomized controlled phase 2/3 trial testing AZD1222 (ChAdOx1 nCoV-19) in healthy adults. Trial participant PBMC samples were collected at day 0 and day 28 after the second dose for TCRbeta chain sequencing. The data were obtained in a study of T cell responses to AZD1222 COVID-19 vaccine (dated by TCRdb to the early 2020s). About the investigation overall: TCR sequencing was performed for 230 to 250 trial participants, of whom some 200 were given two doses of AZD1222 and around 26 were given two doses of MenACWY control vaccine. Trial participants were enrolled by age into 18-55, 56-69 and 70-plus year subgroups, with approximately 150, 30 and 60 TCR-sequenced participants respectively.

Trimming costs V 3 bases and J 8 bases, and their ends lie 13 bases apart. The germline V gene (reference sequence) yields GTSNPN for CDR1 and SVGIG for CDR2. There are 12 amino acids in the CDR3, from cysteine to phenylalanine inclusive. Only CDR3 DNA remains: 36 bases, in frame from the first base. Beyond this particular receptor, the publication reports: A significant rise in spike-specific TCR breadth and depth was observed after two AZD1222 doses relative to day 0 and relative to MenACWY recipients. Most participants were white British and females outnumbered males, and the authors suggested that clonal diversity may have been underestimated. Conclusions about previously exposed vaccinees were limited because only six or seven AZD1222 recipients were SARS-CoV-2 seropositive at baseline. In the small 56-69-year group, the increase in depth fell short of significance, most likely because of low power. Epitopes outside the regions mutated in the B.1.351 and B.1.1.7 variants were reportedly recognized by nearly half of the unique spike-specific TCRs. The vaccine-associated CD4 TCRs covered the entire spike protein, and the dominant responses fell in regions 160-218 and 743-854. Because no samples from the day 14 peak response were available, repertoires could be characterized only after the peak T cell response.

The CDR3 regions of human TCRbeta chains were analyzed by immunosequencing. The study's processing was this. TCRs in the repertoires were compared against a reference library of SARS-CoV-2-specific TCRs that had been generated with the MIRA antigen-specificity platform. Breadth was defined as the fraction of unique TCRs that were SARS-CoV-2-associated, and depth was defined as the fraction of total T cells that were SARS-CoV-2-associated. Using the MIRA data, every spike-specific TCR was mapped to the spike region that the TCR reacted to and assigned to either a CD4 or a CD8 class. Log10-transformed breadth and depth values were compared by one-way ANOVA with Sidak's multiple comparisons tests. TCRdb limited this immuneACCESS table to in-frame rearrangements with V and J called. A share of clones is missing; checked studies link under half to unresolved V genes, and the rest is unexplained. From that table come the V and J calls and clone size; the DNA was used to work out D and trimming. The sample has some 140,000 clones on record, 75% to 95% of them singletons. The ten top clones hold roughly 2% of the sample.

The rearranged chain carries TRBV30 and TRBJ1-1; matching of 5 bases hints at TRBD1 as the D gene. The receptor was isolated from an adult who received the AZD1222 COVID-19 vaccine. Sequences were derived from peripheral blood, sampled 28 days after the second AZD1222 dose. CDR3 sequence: CAWRGHRLEAFF. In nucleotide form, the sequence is TGTGCCTGGAGGGGGCACCGGCTGGAAGCTTTCTTT.